This passage covers 7 T cell receptor beta chains from one sample sequenced in a study of cytomegalovirus exposure and HLA in healthy donors. The primer mix had 60 Vbeta and 13 Jbeta primers. TCRdb's table, derived via immunoSEQ multiplex PCR, lists solely in-frame clones and lacks some. The sample includes about 160,000 clones. The sample comprised PBMCs. The receptors were sampled from a man aged 25 to 45 in good health and CMV-seronegative.

This chain links TRBV7-2 with TRBJ2-2; 8 nucleotides agree with TRBD2. Germline V lookup: CDR1 SGHTA, CDR2 FQGNSA. With 4 bases clipped from V and 1 base from J, the junction kept 5 bases outside the gene matches. The CDR3 runs 16 residues. CDR3 in DNA: TGTGCCAGCAGCTCCGCCGGGACTAGGAACACCGGGGAGCTGTTTTTT. The encoded protein is CASSSAGTRNTGELFF.

V usage is TRBV27 and J usage is TRBJ1-5; TRBD1 aligns across 8 bases. Looked up from germline, CDR1 is MNHEY and CDR2 is SMNVEV (reference sequence). Trimming took 6 bases from V and 0 from J; bases not matched to a gene: 10. The CDR3 extends over 17 amino acids. CDR3 protein: CASRIYGRGLSNQPQHF. The CDR3 DNA is TGTGCCAGCAGGATATATGGCAGGGGGCTTAGCAATCAGCCCCAGCATTTT.

The chain employs TRBV7-8 and TRBJ2-7; TRBD1 matches at 10 bases. The V gene end was trimmed by 5 bases and the J gene end by 1 base; junction bases not matched to a gene: 8. Germline V gene data show CDR1 as SGHVS and CDR2 as FQNEAQ. The CDR3 has 16 residues. CDR3 in DNA: TGTGCCAGCAGCCTTCCCCGGGACAGGGGATCCTACGAGCAGTACTTC. The encoded protein is CASSLPRDRGSYEQYF.

V gene TRBV19 combines with J gene TRBJ1-1; 8 nucleotides line up with TRBD1. The length of the CDR3 is 15 residues. V shed 3 bases, J shed 2 bases, and the junction held 5 bases outside the gene matches. The germline gives CDR1 LNHDA, CDR2 SQIVND (reference sequence). The CDR3 DNA reads as TGTGCCAGTAGTATGGGACAGGCCGTAAACACTGAAGCTTTCTTT. It yields the protein CASSMGQAVNTEAFF.

The chain couples TRBV29-1 to TRBJ1-2; possible D gene TRBD1, 6 bases. With 6 bases removed from V and 8 bases from J, the gap between germline ends came to 19 bases. CDR1 is SQVTM, CDR2 ANQGSEA, per germline. The CDR3 length is 13 residues. CDR3 nucleotides: TGCAGCGTGGGAGGGGGGAGTGCGGTAGGCTACACCTTC. Translation: CSVGGGSAVGYTF. Variable domain in full (rest from reference TRBV29-1 and TRBJ1-2): SAVISQKPSRDICQRGTSLTIQCQVDSQVTMMFWYRQQPGQSLTLIATANQGSEATYESGFVIDKFPISRPNLTFSTLTVSNMSPEDSSIYLCSVGGGSAVGYTFGSGTRLTVV.

The CDR3 region is CASRRTGGGTDTQYF. For the CDR3, the DNA is TGTGCCAGCAGGAGGACAGGGGGCGGCACAGATACGCAGTATTTT. The chain recombines TRBV2 with TRBJ2-3, with 11 bases aligning to TRBD1. J lost 1 base, V lost 6 bases, and 3 bases had no gene match. Germline V gene sequence: CDR1 SNHLY, CDR2 FYNNEI. This CDR3 comprises 15 residues.

This sequence joins TRBV19 and TRBJ2-1; 12 bases map to TRBD2. The trim removed 6 bases at V and 3 bases at J, leaving 9 bases unmatched. The CDR3 has 17 residues. Germline loops: CDR1 LNHDA, CDR2 SQIVND (reference sequence). The CDR3 DNA follows: TGTGCCAGTAGCCCCTCCAAGACTAGCGGGAGCTACAATGAGCAGTTCTTC. Translated, it gives CASSPSKTSGSYNEQFF.